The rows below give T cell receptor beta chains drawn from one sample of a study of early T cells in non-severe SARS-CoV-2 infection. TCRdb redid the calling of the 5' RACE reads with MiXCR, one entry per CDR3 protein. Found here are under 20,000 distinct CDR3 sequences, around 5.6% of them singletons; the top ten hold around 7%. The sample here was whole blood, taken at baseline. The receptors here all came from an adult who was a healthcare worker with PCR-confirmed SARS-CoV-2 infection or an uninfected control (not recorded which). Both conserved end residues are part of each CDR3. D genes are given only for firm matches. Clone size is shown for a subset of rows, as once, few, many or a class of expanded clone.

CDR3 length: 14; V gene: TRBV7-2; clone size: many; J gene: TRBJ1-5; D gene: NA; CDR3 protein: CASSPGTRNQPQHF; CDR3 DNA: TGTGCCAGCAGCCCCGGGACGCGAAATCAGCCCCAGCATTTT
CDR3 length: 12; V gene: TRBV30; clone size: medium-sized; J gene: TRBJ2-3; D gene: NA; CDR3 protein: CAWKTGGDTQYF; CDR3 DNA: TGTGCCTGGAAGACCGGGGGTGATACGCAGTATTTT
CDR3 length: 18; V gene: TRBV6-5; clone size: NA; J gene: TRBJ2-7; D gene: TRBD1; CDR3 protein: CASSYSGQDPHPSYEQYF; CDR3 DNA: TGTGCCAGCAGTTACTCGGGACAGGATCCCCACCCCTCCTACGAGCAGTACTTC
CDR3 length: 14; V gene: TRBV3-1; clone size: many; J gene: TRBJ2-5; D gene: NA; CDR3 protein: CASSPLTLRETQYF; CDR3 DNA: TGTGCCAGCAGCCCTCTCACTTTGCGAGAGACCCAGTACTTC
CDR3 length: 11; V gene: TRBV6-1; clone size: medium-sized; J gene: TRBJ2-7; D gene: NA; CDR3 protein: CASSGTYEQYF; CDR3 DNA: TGTGCCAGCAGTGGGACCTACGAGCAGTACTTC
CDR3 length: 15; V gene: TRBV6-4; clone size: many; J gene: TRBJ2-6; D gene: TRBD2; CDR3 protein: CASSPGGSGANVLTF; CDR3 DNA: TGTGCCAGCAGTCCGGGGGGGTCTGGGGCCAACGTCCTGACTTTC
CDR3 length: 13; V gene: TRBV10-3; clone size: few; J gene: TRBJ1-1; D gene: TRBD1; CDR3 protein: CAIRGTGVTEAFF; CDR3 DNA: TGTGCCATCAGGGGGACAGGGGTTACTGAAGCTTTCTTT
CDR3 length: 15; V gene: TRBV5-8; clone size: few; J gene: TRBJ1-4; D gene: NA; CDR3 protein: CASSLEVRGSEKLFF; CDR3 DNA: TGTGCCAGCAGCTTGGAAGTCAGGGGTAGTGAAAAACTGTTTTTT
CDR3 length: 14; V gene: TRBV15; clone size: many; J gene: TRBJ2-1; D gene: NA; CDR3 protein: CATSRGDGDNEQFF; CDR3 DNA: TGTGCCACCAGCAGGGGGGACGGTGACAATGAGCAGTTCTTC
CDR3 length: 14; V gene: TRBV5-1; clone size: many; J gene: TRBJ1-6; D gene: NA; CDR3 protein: CASSLDGIGSPLHF; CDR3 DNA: TGCGCCAGCAGCTTGGATGGGATCGGTTCACCCCTCCACTTT
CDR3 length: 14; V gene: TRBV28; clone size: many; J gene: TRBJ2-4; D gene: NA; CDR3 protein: CASSLVRGQNIQYF; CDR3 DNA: TGTGCCAGCAGTTTAGTTCGCGGACAAAACATTCAGTACTTC
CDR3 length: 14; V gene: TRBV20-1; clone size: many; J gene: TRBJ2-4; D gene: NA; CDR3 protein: CSAETGADLNIQYF; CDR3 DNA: TGCAGTGCGGAAACGGGGGCCGACCTAAACATTCAGTACTTC
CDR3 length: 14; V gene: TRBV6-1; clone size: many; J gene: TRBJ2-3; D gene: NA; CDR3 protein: CASTAFPVEDTQYF; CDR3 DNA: TGTGCCAGCACTGCATTCCCCGTGGAAGATACGCAGTATTTT
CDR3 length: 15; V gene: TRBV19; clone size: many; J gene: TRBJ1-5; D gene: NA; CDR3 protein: CASSIPGRRNQPQHF; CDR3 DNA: TGTGCCAGTAGTATTCCGGGACGGAGGAATCAGCCCCAGCATTTT
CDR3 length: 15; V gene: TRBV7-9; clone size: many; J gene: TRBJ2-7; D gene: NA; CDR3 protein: CASSLTQGYVYEQYF; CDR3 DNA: TGTGCCAGCAGCTTAACGCAGGGATACGTTTACGAGCAGTACTTC
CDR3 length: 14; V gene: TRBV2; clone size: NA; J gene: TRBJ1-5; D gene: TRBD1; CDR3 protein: CASSGDRVGQPQHF; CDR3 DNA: TGTGCCAGCAGCGGGGACAGGGTCGGCCAGCCCCAGCATTTT
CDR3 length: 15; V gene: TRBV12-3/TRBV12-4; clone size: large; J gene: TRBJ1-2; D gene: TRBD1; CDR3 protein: CASSPFRQGIYGYTF; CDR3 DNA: TGTGCCAGCAGTCCCTTTCGACAGGGGATTTATGGCTACACCTTC
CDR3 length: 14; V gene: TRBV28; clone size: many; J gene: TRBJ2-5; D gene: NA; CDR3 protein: CASSLPSIKETQYF; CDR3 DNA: TGTGCCAGCAGTTTACCCTCCATAAAAGAGACCCAGTACTTC
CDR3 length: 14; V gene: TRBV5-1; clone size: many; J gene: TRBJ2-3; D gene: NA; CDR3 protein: CASSLDRGTDTQYF; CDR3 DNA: TGCGCCAGCAGCTTGGATAGGGGAACAGATACGCAGTATTTT
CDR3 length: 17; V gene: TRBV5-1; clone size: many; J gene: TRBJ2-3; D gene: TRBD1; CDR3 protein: CASSLVDRGRFKDTQYF; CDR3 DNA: TGCGCCAGCAGCTTGGTGGACAGGGGGCGATTTAAGGATACGCAGTATTTT